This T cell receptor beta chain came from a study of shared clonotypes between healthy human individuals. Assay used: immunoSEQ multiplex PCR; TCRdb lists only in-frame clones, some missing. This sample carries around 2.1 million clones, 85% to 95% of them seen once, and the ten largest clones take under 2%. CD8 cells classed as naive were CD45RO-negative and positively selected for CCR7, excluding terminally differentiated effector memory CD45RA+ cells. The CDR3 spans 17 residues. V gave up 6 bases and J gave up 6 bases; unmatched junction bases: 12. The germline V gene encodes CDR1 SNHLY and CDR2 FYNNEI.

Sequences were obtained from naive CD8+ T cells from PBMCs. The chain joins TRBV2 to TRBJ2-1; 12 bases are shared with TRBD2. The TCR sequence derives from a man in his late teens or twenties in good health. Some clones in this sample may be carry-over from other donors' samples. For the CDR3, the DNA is TGTGCCAGCAGGGGCCCCGGACTAGCGGGATTGCGCAATGAGCAGTTCTTC. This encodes CASRGPGLAGLRNEQFF.